This T cell receptor (beta chain) was sequenced for a study of CD8 T cells in ankylosing spondylitis. This clonotype was counted ten times or more. Each CDR3 protein is one row after TCRdb ran MiXCR on the 5' RACE reads. The sample records 250,000 to 400,000 distinct CDR3 sequences, under 14% being singletons. Per the germline V gene, CDR1 is ENHRY and CDR2 is SYGVKD. J gave up 7 bases and V 7 bases, and 6 bases lay outside the gene matches. This CDR3 comprises 13 residues. This chain uses TRBV10-3 with TRBJ2-2; 7 bases line up with TRBD2. The TCR comes from a female donor with ankylosing spondylitis or in good health (not recorded which). Sequencing was performed on blood, either unsorted or a sorted T cell fraction (not recorded which). The DNA of the CDR3 is TGTGCCATCAATGCGGGGGAGGGCGGGGAGCTGTTTTTT. Its protein is CAINAGEGGELFF.